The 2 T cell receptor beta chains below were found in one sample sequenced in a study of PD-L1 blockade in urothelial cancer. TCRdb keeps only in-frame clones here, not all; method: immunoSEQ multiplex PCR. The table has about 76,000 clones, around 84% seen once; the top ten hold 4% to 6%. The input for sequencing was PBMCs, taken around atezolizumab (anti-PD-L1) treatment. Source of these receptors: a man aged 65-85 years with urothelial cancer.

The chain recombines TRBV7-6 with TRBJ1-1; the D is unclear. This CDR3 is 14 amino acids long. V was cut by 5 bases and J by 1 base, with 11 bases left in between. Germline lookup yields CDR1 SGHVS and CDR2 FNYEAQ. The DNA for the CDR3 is TGTGCCAGCAGCCTACTAGGGCCGAACACTGAAGCTTTCTTT. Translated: CASSLLGPNTEAFF.

The CDR3, as DNA: TGTGCCAGCAGTGATCTTTGGGACAGGGTCAATCAGCCCCAGCATTTT. Translating it yields CASSDLWDRVNQPQHF. The chain couples TRBV6-1 to TRBJ1-5; TRBD1 aligns across 9 bases. Trimming took 3 bases from V and 3 from J; bases not matched to a gene: 6. This CDR3 contains 16 residues. In germline, CDR1 is MNHNS, CDR2 SASEGT.